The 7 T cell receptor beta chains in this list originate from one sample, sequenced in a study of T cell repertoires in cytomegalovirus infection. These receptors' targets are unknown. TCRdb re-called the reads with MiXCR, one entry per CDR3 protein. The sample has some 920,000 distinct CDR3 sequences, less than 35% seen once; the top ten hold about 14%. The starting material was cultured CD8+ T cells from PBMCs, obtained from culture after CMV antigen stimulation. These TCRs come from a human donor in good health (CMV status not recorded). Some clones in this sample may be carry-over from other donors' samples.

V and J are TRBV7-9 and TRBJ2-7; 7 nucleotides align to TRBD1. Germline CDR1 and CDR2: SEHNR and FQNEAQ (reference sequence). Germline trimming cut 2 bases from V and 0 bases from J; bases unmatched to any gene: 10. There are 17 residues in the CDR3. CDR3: CASSLKKGALSSYEQYF. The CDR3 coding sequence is TGTGCCAGCAGCTTAAAGAAGGGGGCGTTGAGCTCCTACGAGCAGTACTTC.

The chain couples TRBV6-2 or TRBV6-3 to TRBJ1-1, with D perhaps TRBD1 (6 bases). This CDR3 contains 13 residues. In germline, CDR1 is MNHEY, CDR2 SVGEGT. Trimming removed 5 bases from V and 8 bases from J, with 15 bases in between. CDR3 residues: CASSLLQGPEAFF. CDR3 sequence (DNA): TGTGCCAGCAGTCTATTACAGGGCCCCGAAGCTTTCTTT.

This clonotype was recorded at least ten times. Here the CDR3 reads CASIPGQGPSEAFF. CDR3 in DNA: TGTGCCAGCATCCCGGGACAGGGGCCATCTGAAGCTTTCTTT. The chain uses TRBV7-6 and TRBJ1-1, with 10 nucleotides matching TRBD1. Trimming removed 7 bases from V and 6 bases from J; junction bases left unmatched: 8. CDR1 SGHVS and CDR2 FNYEAQ come from the germline V gene. The CDR3 loop spans 14 amino acids. Drawing the rest from reference TRBV7-6 and TRBJ1-1, the complete variable domain is GAGVSQSPRYKVTKRGQDVALRCDPISGHVSLYWYRQALGQGPEFLTYFNYEAQQDKSGLPNDRFSAERPEGSISTLTIQRTEQRDSAMYRCASIPGQGPSEAFFGQGTRLTVV.

This CDR3 reads CASSLSMGQGAFYGYTF. Written as DNA, the CDR3 is TGTGCCAGCAGTTTATCGATGGGACAGGGGGCTTTCTATGGCTACACCTTC. The chain recombines TRBV27 with TRBJ1-2, with TRBD1 identical over 12 bases. After removal of 0 bases from V and 4 bases from J, the junction contained 6 bases not matched to a gene. Germline assignment: CDR1 MNHEY and CDR2 SMNVEV (reference sequence). The CDR3 is 17 residues long.

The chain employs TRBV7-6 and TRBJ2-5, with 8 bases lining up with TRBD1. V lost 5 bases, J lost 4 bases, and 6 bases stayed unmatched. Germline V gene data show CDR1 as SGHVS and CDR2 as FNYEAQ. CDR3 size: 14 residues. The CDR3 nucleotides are TGTGCCAGCAGCCCCCAGGGGGCCGTAGAGACCCAGTACTTC. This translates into CASSPQGAVETQYF. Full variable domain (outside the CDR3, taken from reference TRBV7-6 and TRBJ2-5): GAGVSQSPRYKVTKRGQDVALRCDPISGHVSLYWYRQALGQGPEFLTYFNYEAQQDKSGLPNDRFSAERPEGSISTLTIQRTEQRDSAMYRCASSPQGAVETQYFGPGTRLLVL.

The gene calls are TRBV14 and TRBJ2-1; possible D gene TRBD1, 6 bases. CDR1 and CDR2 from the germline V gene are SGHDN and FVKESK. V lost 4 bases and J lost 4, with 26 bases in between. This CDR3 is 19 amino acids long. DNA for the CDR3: TGTGCCAGCAGCCCCCCTACGGGCTTACAGGGCAAGCTTTACAATGAGCAGTTCTTC. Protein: CASSPPTGLQGKLYNEQFF.

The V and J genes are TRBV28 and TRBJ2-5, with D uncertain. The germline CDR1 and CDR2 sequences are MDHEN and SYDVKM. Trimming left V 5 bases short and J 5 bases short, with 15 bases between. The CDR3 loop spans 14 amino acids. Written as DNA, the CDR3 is TGTGCCAGCAGTGCAGGTTGGGCGCGGGAGACCCAGTACTTC. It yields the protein CASSAGWARETQYF.